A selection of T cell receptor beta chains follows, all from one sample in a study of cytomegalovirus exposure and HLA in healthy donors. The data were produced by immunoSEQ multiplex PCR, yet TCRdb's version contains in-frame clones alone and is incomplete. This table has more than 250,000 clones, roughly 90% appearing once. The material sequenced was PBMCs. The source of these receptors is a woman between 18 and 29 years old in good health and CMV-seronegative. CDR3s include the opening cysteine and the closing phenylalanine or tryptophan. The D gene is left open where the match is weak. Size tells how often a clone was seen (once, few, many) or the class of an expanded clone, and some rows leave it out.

CDR3 DNA: TGTGCCAGCAGCTCGAAAGTAGGACAGTATAATTCACCCCTCCACTTT
CDR3 protein: CASSSKVGQYNSPLHF
V gene: TRBV5-4
D gene: .
J gene: TRBJ1-6
clone size: few

CDR3 DNA: .
CDR3 protein: CASSKVAAGSETQYF
V gene: TRBV21-1
D gene: .
J gene: TRBJ2-5
clone size: .

CDR3 DNA: TGCGCCAGCAGCCAAGATCTGGGGGCACCCCTGGGGCAGTACTTC
CDR3 protein: CASSQDLGAPLGQYF
V gene: TRBV4-1
D gene: .
J gene: TRBJ2-7
clone size: .

CDR3 DNA: TGTGCCATCAGGGGAGCCTATGGCTACACCTTC
CDR3 protein: CAIRGAYGYTF
V gene: TRBV10-3
D gene: .
J gene: TRBJ1-2
clone size: .

CDR3 DNA: TGTGCCAGCAGTGAAGGTCCCCGGGAGAACACTGAAGCTTTCTTT
CDR3 protein: CASSEGPRENTEAFF
V gene: TRBV6-1
D gene: .
J gene: TRBJ1-1
clone size: .

CDR3 DNA: TGTGCCAGCAGCTTAGGATGGGGGGGGGAAAAACTGTTTTTT
CDR3 protein: CASSLGWGGEKLFF
V gene: TRBV11-2
D gene: .
J gene: TRBJ1-4
clone size: .

CDR3 DNA: TGTGCCAGCAGTTTATCTACCGGGCCCCTCCACTTT
CDR3 protein: CASSLSTGPLHF
V gene: TRBV27
D gene: .
J gene: TRBJ1-6
clone size: .

CDR3 DNA: TGTGCCAGCAGCTTGTCAGGGGGTGCTAACTATGGCTACACCTTC
CDR3 protein: CASSLSGGANYGYTF
V gene: TRBV5-6
D gene: TRBD1
J gene: TRBJ1-2
clone size: .

CDR3 DNA: TGTGCCAGCAGTGCCCGGGACAGCCTAAATGAAAAACTGTTTTTT
CDR3 protein: CASSARDSLNEKLFF
V gene: TRBV25-1
D gene: TRBD1
J gene: TRBJ1-4
clone size: .

CDR3 DNA: TGTGCCAGCAGTGAAGTACAGCCAACTAATGAAAAACTGTTTTTT
CDR3 protein: CASSEVQPTNEKLFF
V gene: TRBV6-1
D gene: .
J gene: TRBJ1-4
clone size: .

CDR3 DNA: TGTGCCAGCAGCACCCGCCCTAGCGGGGGGGCCGGCGGGCAGTTCTTC
CDR3 protein: CASSTRPSGGAGGQFF
V gene: TRBV9
D gene: TRBD2
J gene: TRBJ2-1
clone size: .

CDR3 DNA: TGCGCCAGCAGCTTGAACCCCGGGACAGAGGCTAGAGGCTACACCTTC
CDR3 protein: CASSLNPGTEARGYTF
V gene: TRBV5-1
D gene: TRBD1
J gene: TRBJ1-2
clone size: .

CDR3 DNA: TGCGCCAGCAGCCAAGATTGGGGGCTAGCTAACTATGGCTACACCTTC
CDR3 protein: CASSQDWGLANYGYTF
V gene: TRBV4-1
D gene: .
J gene: TRBJ1-2
clone size: .

CDR3 DNA: TGCAGTGCTAGTTATCTCGGCGAGCAGTACTTC
CDR3 protein: CSASYLGEQYF
V gene: TRBV20-1
D gene: .
J gene: TRBJ2-7
clone size: .

CDR3 DNA: TGTGCCAGCAGCACCGGGACAGATGGTGCCAACGTCCTGACTTTC
CDR3 protein: CASSTGTDGANVLTF
V gene: TRBV13
D gene: TRBD1
J gene: TRBJ2-6
clone size: .

CDR3 DNA: TGTGCCAGCAGCTTAGCTCAGACTAGCGGGGGCCAAGAGACCCAGTACTTC
CDR3 protein: CASSLAQTSGGQETQYF
V gene: TRBV7-6
D gene: TRBD2
J gene: TRBJ2-5
clone size: once

CDR3 DNA: TGTGCCAGCAGCGGGACAGGGGCCGGGAACGAGCAGTACTTC
CDR3 protein: CASSGTGAGNEQYF
V gene: TRBV9
D gene: TRBD1
J gene: TRBJ2-7
clone size: .

CDR3 DNA: TGTGCCAGCAGTGTTGGGGGGACAGGGGGCCACTACGAGCAGTACTTC
CDR3 protein: CASSVGGTGGHYEQYF
V gene: TRBV28
D gene: TRBD1
J gene: TRBJ2-7
clone size: .

CDR3 DNA: TGTGCCAGCAGTCCAGGGTTAGTAGGGTACGAGCAGTACTTC
CDR3 protein: CASSPGLVGYEQYF
V gene: TRBV27
D gene: .
J gene: TRBJ2-7
clone size: .

CDR3 DNA: TGTGCCAGCAGCTTTCTCGCGGGGGTACACAATGAGCAGTTCTTC
CDR3 protein: CASSFLAGVHNEQFF
V gene: TRBV5-4
D gene: TRBD2
J gene: TRBJ2-1
clone size: .

CDR3 DNA: TGTGCCAGCATTCGGACAGCCAGCCGATACACCTTC
CDR3 protein: CASIRTASRYTF
V gene: TRBV2
D gene: .
J gene: TRBJ1-2
clone size: .

CDR3 DNA: TGTGCCAGCAGTGAATTAGGTGGGACAGGGGGCGAGGGCAATGAGCAGTTCTTC
CDR3 protein: CASSELGGTGGEGNEQFF
V gene: TRBV25-1
D gene: TRBD1
J gene: TRBJ2-1
clone size: .

CDR3 DNA: TGTGCCAGCAGCAAAAACCGGGACTTAGAAGCTTTCTTT
CDR3 protein: CASSKNRDLEAFF
V gene: TRBV6-1
D gene: .
J gene: TRBJ1-1
clone size: .

CDR3 DNA: TGTGCCAGCGTTATAAAGGGGTCTAGCGGGGCCAAAGAGACCCAGTACTTC
CDR3 protein: CASVIKGSSGAKETQYF
V gene: TRBV21-1
D gene: .
J gene: TRBJ2-5
clone size: once